The entry below gives a single T cell receptor beta chain sequence along with its context. The sample holds a few counts of this clonotype. This receptor's antigen is unknown. The sample holds no much larger clone one base away, and base qualities are not on file. The data belong to a study of identical twins listed by TCRdb under 2016. Regarding the complete study: To test whether fetal clonotypes persist, the study used deep sequencing on TCR alpha and beta repertoires from monozygotic twins, unrelated adults of various ages, and cord blood. To rule out contamination, replicate twin experiments were performed at different times with different library preparation protocols.

Overall study results and their limits: Fewer insertions were carried by abundant cord blood beta clonotypes, a similar but weaker trend appeared in young adult naive repertoires, and no such trend appeared in memory repertoires. Invariant T cells such as MAIT and iNKT could partly confound zero-insertion analyses, although diverse VJ usage argued against such confounding for most clonotypes. In monozygotic twins, recombination models systematically underestimated out-of-frame TCR alpha sharing, but the models matched the sharing seen between unrelated individuals. Because the same donors could not be followed over many years, conclusions were based on cross-sectional statistical analysis. Out-of-frame TCR alpha sequences shared between twins showed an excess of low generation-probability sequences compared with coincidental sharing between unrelated individuals. Excess twin sharing in beta out-of-frame sequences was weaker because fewer shared sequences lowered the signal-to-noise ratio.

Every donor was a healthy Caucasian. Three pairs of female monozygotic twins, all aged 18 to 29 years, were included in the twin cohort. The RNA used for TCR libraries was isolated from peripheral blood mononuclear cells. The library was made by 5' RACE. The sample was run on an Illumina HiSeq 2000. Template switching introduced a universal primer binding site; the final cDNA contained a unique molecular identifier, enabling accurate counting of TCR cDNA molecules. First-strand cDNA for TCR alpha and beta chains was synthesized from specific primers in the conserved constant-segment region. To control for contamination, every cDNA library carried two barcodes: a SMART-Mk sample barcode plus Illumina barcodes. Two successive PCR steps introduced TruSeq adapter sequences along with Illumina sample barcodes. Sequencing of the TCR alpha and beta cDNA libraries was done on the Illumina HiSeq platform using custom primers. The original methods were these. MiGEC processed the raw reads to extract unique molecular identifiers, while MiXCR was used to determine the CDR3 positions. Recombination models were inferred per individual with the repgenHMM and IGoR tools using an EM algorithm. The analysis of shared clonotypes was done with the tcR package in R, with sharing normalized by the product of cloneset sizes. To study raw recombination without the effects of thymic and clonal selection, out-of-frame nonproductive sequences were analyzed. The raw public data were reprocessed by TCRdb itself: fastp quality trimming at Q25, MiXCR clonotype calling, in-frame beta chains only. Rows merge per CDR3 protein into single entries with the most common DNA and genes. These V and J calls are TCRdb output, not the study's own analysis. This sample has some 730,000 distinct CDR3 sequences in its table, and around a sixth of those were observed once. Roughly 14% of the sample belongs to the ten largest clones.

Separately, the same data were catalogued under a study of T cells expressing NK-cell markers. As the second publication notes: About 8 donors provided sorted CD3+CD56+NKG2C+, CD3+CD56+NKG2C- and CD3+CD56-NKG2C+ T-cell subsets, whose TCR beta-chain repertoires were profiled. Seven of the eight sequenced donors were HCMV-seropositive and one was HCMV-seronegative. To restrict sorting to alphabetaTCR-expressing T cells, an anti-gammadeltaTCR antibody was added in several experiments. In roughly 6 donors, the dominant CD3+CD56+NKG2C+ clonotypes were found to rank among the top 10 CD8+ clonotypes and to make up roughly 1.0-7.5% of CD8+ T cells. Those dominant clonotypes were again the most abundant among CD3+CD56-NKG2C+ cells in a handful of donors, at about 25-60.1%. It remained unclear whether the expanded NKG2C-expressing T cell clones were specific for HCMV antigens. The eight sequenced donors were randomly selected healthy volunteers, three men and five women. HCMV serostatus was determined by detecting HCMV-specific IgG in serum with a commercial ELISA kit. For roughly six donors, bulk peripheral blood T-cell repertoires were also sequenced from unsorted PBMC. MIGEC handled demultiplexing of the reads and grouping by UMI, while MiTCR was used to assemble and quantify clonotypes. To exclude erroneous sequences, only TCR cDNA sequences supported by at least two reads were retained. The tcR package was used for downstream repertoire analysis, and clonotypes were matched between fractions using CDR3 nucleotide sequence together with V segment. Antigen specificity was annotated against VDJdb with VDJmatch, allowing one amino acid substitution in CDR3.

Sequencing was carried out using PBMCs. This sequence was found in a woman aged 18-29 years in good health.

The sequence in DNA is TGCAGTGCTAGAGTATCCCCCTCAGCGGGGGTCACAGATACGCAGTATTTT. This yields the protein CSARVSPSAGVTDTQYF. The chain is made from TRBV20-1 and TRBJ2-3, and TRBD2 aligns with 8 junction nucleotides. Per the germline V gene (reference sequence), DFQATT is the CDR1 and SNEGSKA is the CDR2. Reading from cysteine to phenylalanine, the CDR3 counts 17 amino acids. The only DNA kept is the CDR3, 51 bases in frame from the first base. At the junction V is shortened by 1 base and J by 2 bases; bases outside the gene matches: 11.